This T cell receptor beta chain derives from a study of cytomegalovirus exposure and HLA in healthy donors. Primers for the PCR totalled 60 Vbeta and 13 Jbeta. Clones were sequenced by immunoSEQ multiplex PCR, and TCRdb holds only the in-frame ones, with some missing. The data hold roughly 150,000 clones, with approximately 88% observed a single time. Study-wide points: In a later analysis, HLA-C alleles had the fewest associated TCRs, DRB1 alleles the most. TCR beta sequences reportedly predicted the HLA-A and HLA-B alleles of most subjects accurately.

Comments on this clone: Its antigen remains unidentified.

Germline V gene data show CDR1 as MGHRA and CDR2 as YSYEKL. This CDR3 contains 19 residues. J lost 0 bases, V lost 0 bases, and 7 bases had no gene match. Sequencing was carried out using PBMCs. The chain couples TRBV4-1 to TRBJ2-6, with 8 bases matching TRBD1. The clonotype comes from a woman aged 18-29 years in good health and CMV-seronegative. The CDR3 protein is CASSQDLGQGYSGANVLTF. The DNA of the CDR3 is TGCGCCAGCAGCCAAGATTTAGGACAGGGTTACTCTGGGGCCAACGTCCTGACTTTC.